Only one count was recorded for the clone carrying this T cell receptor (beta chain). The data were taken from a study of B cell selection in AIRE deficiency. Regulatory T cells were sorted as CD4+CD25hiCD127low/negative cells. V gave up 2 bases and J gave up 5 bases; unmatched junction bases: 5. This CDR3 is 14 amino acids long. CDR1 is KGHSH, CDR2 LQKENI, per germline. Some clones are missing from TCRdb's copy, which holds only in-frame ones; the method was immunoSEQ multiplex PCR. The sample has fewer than 25,000 clones; 80% to 95% are singletons. The sequence was obtained from a human donor in good health. This rearrangement joins TRBV18 to TRBJ2-5; TRBD1 matches 7 bases. The sequencing input was CD4+CD25+ Tregs sorted from PBMCs. The CDR3 loop is CASSPTGVGETQYF. The CDR3 DNA reads as TGTGCCAGCTCACCAACAGGGGTCGGGGAGACCCAGTACTTC.